A single sample gave rise to the 5 T cell receptor beta chains below, sequenced in a study of CD8 T cells in ankylosing spondylitis. For these TCRs, the target antigens are not known. A single record per CDR3 protein comes from TCRdb applying MiXCR to the 5' RACE reads. This table holds some 840,000 distinct CDR3 sequences, approximately 12% found once. The study, taken as a whole, reports: Typical of ankylosing spondylitis blood, it appeared, was a TCR beta motif of seven to nine highly homologous variants.

The sequencing input was blood, either unsorted or a sorted T cell fraction (not recorded which). These receptors all stem from a male donor with ankylosing spondylitis.

This clonotype was counted only a few times. The chain uses TRBV4-3 and TRBJ2-6; no reliable D call. CDR3 size: 16 residues. Deletions cut 0 bases from V and 0 bases from J, with 6 bases between. Germline assignment: CDR1 LGHNA and CDR2 YSLEER. CDR3 amino acids: CASSQDLGSGANVLTF. The CDR3 coding sequence is TGCGCCAGCAGCCAAGATCTCGGCTCTGGGGCCAACGTCCTGACTTTC.

This clonotype occurred a few times. V and J are TRBV20-1 and TRBJ2-2, with D possibly TRBD1 on 5 matching bases. The CDR3 covers 13 residues. V was cut by 2 bases and J by 6 bases, with 10 bases left in between. CDR1 DFQATT and CDR2 SNEGSKA come from the germline V gene (reference sequence). CDR3 nucleotide sequence: TGCAGTGCTAGATTTTCAGGGTCCGGGGAGCTGTTTTTT. It codes for CSARFSGSGELFF.

This clonotype was detected only a few times. The chain has TRBV20-1 and TRBJ2-7; D is possibly TRBD2 (5 bases). The germline V gene encodes CDR1 DFQATT and CDR2 SNEGSKA (reference sequence). This CDR3 contains 14 residues. V lost 4 bases and J 2 bases, leaving 15 bases between the germline ends. CDR3 bases: TGCAGTGCTACCGCGAGCGGAAAGCCCTACGAGCAGTACTTC. It is translated as CSATASGKPYEQYF.

The chain carries TRBV15 and TRBJ2-2; D is unresolved. Trimming took off 7 bases at V and 2 bases at J, with 11 bases between the two ends. The CDR3 sequence is 14 residues long. The germline V gene has CDR1 LNHNV and CDR2 YYDKDF (reference sequence). The CDR3 region is CATKRLRNTGELFF. The CDR3 DNA sequence: TGTGCCACCAAGAGGTTGAGAAACACCGGGGAGCTGTTTTTT.

J is TRBJ1-1 and V is TRBV6-1, with D unclear. Germline-derived CDR1 and CDR2 are MNHNS and SASEGT. V dropped 5 bases and J dropped 0 bases, with 10 bases sitting between them. The CDR3 length is 14 residues. CDR3 amino acids: CASSPRLMNTEAFF. CDR3 nucleotide sequence: TGTGCCAGCAGTCCACGCCTAATGAACACTGAAGCTTTCTTT.